This T cell receptor beta chain stems from a study of T cells in Graves' hyperthyroidism and ophthalmopathy. Germline V lookup: CDR1 PRHDT, CDR2 FYEKMQ (reference sequence). Trimming pared 5 bases from V and 8 bases from J, leaving 16 bases between. The CDR3 has 14 residues. Participants, patients aged 18 to 65, had newly diagnosed hyperthyroidism with a duration under 2 months. Diagnoses were established using clinical symptoms, serum thyroxine and TRAb, thyroid ultrasound and orbital computed tomography. RNA transcripts gave rise to amplified TCR beta CDR3 regions. In the first-round RT-PCR of the TCR CDR3, the HTBI primer set was used. Each CDR3 protein is one row after TCRdb ran MiXCR on the multiplex PCR reads. The sample includes around 240,000 distinct CDR3 sequences, less than 15% of them seen just once.

The sequenced sample consisted of blood. The chain carries TRBV13 and TRBJ2-1; D possibly corresponds to TRBD2 (7 bases). This receptor was identified in a middle-aged woman with Graves' hyperthyroidism that later progressed to Graves' ophthalmopathy. The CDR3 sequence is CASSPSGGGYEQFF. The CDR3 nucleotides read TGTGCCAGCAGCCCTAGCGGAGGGGGGTATGAGCAGTTCTTC.